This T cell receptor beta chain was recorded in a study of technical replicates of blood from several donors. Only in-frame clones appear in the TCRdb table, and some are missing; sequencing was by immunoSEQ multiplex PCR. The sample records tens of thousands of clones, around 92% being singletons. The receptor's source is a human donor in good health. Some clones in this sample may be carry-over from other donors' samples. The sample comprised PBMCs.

The CDR3 loop reads CASSRPGQDNEKLFF. The CDR3 DNA reads TGTGCCAGCAGCCGACCGGGACAGGACAATGAAAAACTGTTTTTT. V gene TRBV5-4 combines with J gene TRBJ1-4; 8 bases agree with TRBD1. The CDR3 covers 15 residues. V was clipped by 4 bases and J by 5 bases; unmatched bases: 7. Germline V gene data show CDR1 as SGHNT and CDR2 as YYREEE (reference sequence). Together with reference TRBV5-4 and TRBJ1-4, the CDR3 gives the full variable domain: ETGVTQSPTHLIKTRGQQVTLRCSSQSGHNTVSWYQQALGQGPQFIFQYYREEENGRGNFPPRFSGLQFPNYSSELNVNALELDDSALYLCASSRPGQDNEKLFFGSGTQLSVL.